This entry lists 6 T cell receptor beta chains sequenced from one sample in a study of tumor and adjacent non-tumor tissue in lung cancer. The library came from three nested PCR rounds adapted from ARM-PCR protocols. MiXCR, run by TCRdb on the multiplex PCR reads, gives a single entry per CDR3 protein. The sample shows roughly 65,000 distinct CDR3 sequences, about 60% of them seen only once. This sample's RNA came from whole unsorted tissue. Sequences were obtained from lung tumor tissue. Receptors were obtained from a man aged 45-65 years with non-small cell lung cancer.

Notes on this clonotype: A read error may account for a junction end that differs from germline. The rearrangement links TRBV20-1 to TRBJ2-1, with D possibly being TRBD2 (5 bases). This CDR3 is 20 amino acids long. CDR1 and CDR2 (germline): DFQATT, SNEGSKA (reference sequence). CDR3 bases: TGCAGTGCTAGAGCATACCCATCGACTTTTAGTCTGAGGGAGTGCAATGAACAGTTCTTC. This encodes CSARAYPSTFSLRECNEQFF.

As regards this clonotype: One junction end disagrees with the germline gene, perhaps due to a read error. CDR3 sequence (DNA): TGCGTCAGCAGTCAAGGGGATCGACGGACCCAGTGCTTC. Protein product: CVSSQGDRRTQCF. The chain is built from TRBV4-1 and TRBJ2-5; TRBD1 is a possible D gene (5 bases). CDR3 length: 13 residues. Germline assignment: CDR1 MGHRA and CDR2 YSYEKL.

This clonotype was recorded many times. The chain combines TRBV2 with TRBJ2-5; 12 bases are shared with TRBD1. Trimming took 6 bases from V and 5 from J; bases not matched to a gene: 7. The germline CDR1 and CDR2 sequences are SNHLY and FYNNEI. CDR3 length: 15 amino acids. The CDR3 spells CASSFGTGGEETQYF. The CDR3, as DNA: TGTGCCAGCAGCTTCGGGACAGGGGGCGAGGAGACCCAGTACTTC.

This clonotype was counted many times. The genes are TRBV6-6 and TRBJ1-6; TRBD1 matches 10 bases. The trim removed 8 bases at V and 7 bases at J, leaving 5 bases unmatched. Looked up from germline, CDR1 is MNHNY and CDR2 is SVGAGI (reference sequence). This CDR3 is built from 14 residues. CDR3 nucleotide sequence: TGTGCCAGCCACCGACAGGGGGCCAATTCACCCCTCCACTTT. The encoded protein is CASHRQGANSPLHF.

This chain connects TRBV12-3 or TRBV12-4 to TRBJ1-5; D ambiguous. The CDR3 sequence is 14 residues long. V gave up 7 bases and J gave up 14 bases, with 24 bases separating them. The CDR3 loop reads CASTFDVSNQLEHF. DNA of the CDR3: TGTGCCAGCACTTTCGACGTGAGCAATCAGCTCGAGCATTTT.

Details on this clonotype: A much larger clone is a single base away; this may be a read error. The chain carries TRBV20-1 and TRBJ2-1; TRBD2 matches at 8 bases. Germline V gene data show CDR1 as DFQATT and CDR2 as SNEGSKA (reference sequence). The ends lost 0 bases at V and 0 bases at J; junction bases unmatched: 7. CDR3 length: 17 amino acids. The chain's CDR3 is CSARDQAGVGSYNEQFF. The CDR3 nucleotides read TGCAGTGCTAGAGACCAAGCGGGGGTAGGCTCCTACAATGAGCAGTTCTTC.